The rows below give T cell receptor beta chains drawn from one sample of a study of early T cells in non-severe SARS-CoV-2 infection. TCRdb called the 5' RACE reads again in MiXCR, with one record for every CDR3 protein. This sample has tens of thousands of distinct CDR3 sequences, with 9% to 15% found just once. Sequenced: whole blood. Receptors originate from an adult who was a healthcare worker with PCR-confirmed SARS-CoV-2 infection or an uninfected control (not recorded which). CDR3s include the opening cysteine and the closing phenylalanine or tryptophan. Each record gives: V gene, J gene, clone size, D gene, CDR3 protein, CDR3 DNA. A D gene is named only where the DNA matches it firmly. A clone size is listed for some rows: how often the clone was seen (once, few, many), or a class if it is expanded.

v_gene: TRBV5-1; j_gene: TRBJ2-5; abundance: NA; d_gene: NA; CDR3aa: CASSFGSLGETQYF; CDR3nt: TGCGCCAGCAGCTTTGGCAGCCTGGGGGAGACCCAGTACTTC
v_gene: TRBV27; j_gene: TRBJ1-6; abundance: few; d_gene: NA; CDR3aa: CASSPTAQRTPLHF; CDR3nt: TGTGCCAGCAGTCCGACAGCCCAGAGGACACCCCTCCACTTT
v_gene: TRBV7-9; j_gene: TRBJ2-2; abundance: NA; d_gene: TRBD2; CDR3aa: CASRPEAGRGELFF; CDR3nt: TGTGCCAGCAGGCCTGAAGCGGGACGAGGGGAGCTGTTTTTT
v_gene: TRBV5-1; j_gene: TRBJ2-5; abundance: many; d_gene: NA; CDR3aa: CASSFGGETQYF; CDR3nt: TGCGCCAGCAGCTTCGGGGGTGAGACCCAGTACTTC
v_gene: TRBV15; j_gene: TRBJ2-2; abundance: few; d_gene: NA; CDR3aa: CATSREGITGELFF; CDR3nt: TGTGCCACCAGCAGAGAGGGGATCACCGGGGAGCTGTTTTTT
v_gene: TRBV19; j_gene: TRBJ2-7; abundance: NA; d_gene: NA; CDR3aa: CASSIGHRSREQYF; CDR3nt: TGTGCCAGTAGTATCGGTCACAGATCGAGGGAGCAGTACTTC
v_gene: TRBV20-1; j_gene: TRBJ2-7; abundance: many; d_gene: TRBD2; CDR3aa: CSASGTSYEQYF; CDR3nt: TGCAGTGCTTCCGGGACTAGCTACGAGCAGTACTTC
v_gene: TRBV5-4; j_gene: TRBJ2-3; abundance: few; d_gene: NA; CDR3aa: CASSLSGRLGTDTQYF; CDR3nt: TGTGCCAGCAGCTTGTCGGGGCGGCTAGGAACAGATACGCAGTATTTT
v_gene: TRBV5-6; j_gene: TRBJ2-5; abundance: few; d_gene: NA; CDR3aa: CASDEYQVGGETQYF; CDR3nt: TGTGCCAGCGACGAATATCAGGTCGGCGGGGAGACCCAGTACTTC
v_gene: TRBV18; j_gene: TRBJ1-2; abundance: few; d_gene: NA; CDR3aa: CASSPQRGDGYTF; CDR3nt: TGTGCCAGCTCACCACAGAGGGGGGATGGCTACACCTTC
v_gene: TRBV5-1; j_gene: TRBJ2-7; abundance: many; d_gene: TRBD1; CDR3aa: CASSLEGTGGDEQYF; CDR3nt: TGCGCCAGCAGCTTGGAGGGGACAGGGGGTGACGAGCAGTACTTC
v_gene: TRBV12-3/TRBV12-4; j_gene: TRBJ1-1; abundance: NA; d_gene: NA; CDR3aa: CASSFSGRAFF; CDR3nt: TGTGCCAGCAGTTTTTCAGGGAGGGCTTTCTTT
v_gene: TRBV2; j_gene: TRBJ2-2; abundance: NA; d_gene: TRBD2; CDR3aa: CASTELGLAGAGTGELFF; CDR3nt: TGTGCCAGCACCGAGTTGGGACTAGCGGGAGCGGGCACCGGGGAGCTGTTTTTT
v_gene: TRBV9; j_gene: TRBJ2-3; abundance: NA; d_gene: TRBD2; CDR3aa: CASSVGVTSGTDTQYF; CDR3nt: TGTGCCAGCAGCGTAGGGGTAACTAGCGGCACAGATACGCAGTATTTT
v_gene: TRBV18; j_gene: TRBJ2-7; abundance: few; d_gene: NA; CDR3aa: CASSPRLTYEQYF; CDR3nt: TGTGCCAGCTCCCCTCGTCTCACCTACGAGCAGTACTTC
v_gene: TRBV5-4; j_gene: TRBJ2-3; abundance: NA; d_gene: TRBD2; CDR3aa: CASSLAGYTDTQYF; CDR3nt: TGTGCCAGCAGCCTAGCGGGTTACACAGATACGCAGTATTTT
v_gene: TRBV4-2; j_gene: TRBJ2-1; abundance: few; d_gene: TRBD2; CDR3aa: CASSQEVGLAGTYNEQFF; CDR3nt: TGTGCCAGCAGCCAAGAGGTGGGGCTAGCGGGCACCTACAATGAGCAGTTCTTC
v_gene: TRBV7-9; j_gene: TRBJ1-4; abundance: few; d_gene: NA; CDR3aa: CASSLGRTNEKLFF; CDR3nt: TGTGCCAGCAGCCTGGGAAGAACTAATGAAAAACTGTTTTTT
v_gene: TRBV20-1; j_gene: TRBJ2-5; abundance: NA; d_gene: TRBD2; CDR3aa: CSAPLAGVGETQYF; CDR3nt: TGCAGTGCACCTCTAGCGGGAGTGGGTGAGACCCAGTACTTC
v_gene: TRBV18; j_gene: TRBJ1-1; abundance: NA; d_gene: NA; CDR3aa: CASRASLNTEAFF; CDR3nt: TGTGCCAGCCGAGCTTCCTTGAACACTGAAGCTTTCTTT
v_gene: TRBV29-1; j_gene: TRBJ2-7; abundance: NA; d_gene: TRBD2; CDR3aa: CSVRSGRNF; CDR3nt: TGCAGCGTGAGGAGCGGGAGGAACTTC
v_gene: TRBV6-2/TRBV6-3; j_gene: TRBJ1-5; abundance: NA; d_gene: NA; CDR3aa: CASSPGHNQPQHF; CDR3nt: TGTGCCAGCAGTCCCGGACACAATCAGCCCCAGCATTTT
v_gene: TRBV20-1; j_gene: TRBJ2-1; abundance: few; d_gene: TRBD2; CDR3aa: CSATSGRAYDEQFF; CDR3nt: TGCAGTGCGACTAGCGGGAGGGCCTATGATGAGCAGTTCTTC